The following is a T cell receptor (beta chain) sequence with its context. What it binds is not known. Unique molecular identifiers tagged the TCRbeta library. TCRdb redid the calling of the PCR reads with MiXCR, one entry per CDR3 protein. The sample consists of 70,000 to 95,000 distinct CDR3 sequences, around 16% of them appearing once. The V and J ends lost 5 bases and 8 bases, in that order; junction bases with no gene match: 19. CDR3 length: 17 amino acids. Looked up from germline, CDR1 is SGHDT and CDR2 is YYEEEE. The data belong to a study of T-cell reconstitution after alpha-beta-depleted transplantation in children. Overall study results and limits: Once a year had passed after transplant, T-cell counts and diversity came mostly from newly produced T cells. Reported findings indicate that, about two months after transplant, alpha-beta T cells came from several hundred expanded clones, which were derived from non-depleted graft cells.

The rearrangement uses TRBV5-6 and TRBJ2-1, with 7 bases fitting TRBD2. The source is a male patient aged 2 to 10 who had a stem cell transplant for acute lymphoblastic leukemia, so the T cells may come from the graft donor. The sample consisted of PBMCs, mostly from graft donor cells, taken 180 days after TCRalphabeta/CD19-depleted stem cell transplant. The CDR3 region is CASSQAGDAGTWDEQFF. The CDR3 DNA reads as TGTGCCAGCAGTCAGGCGGGGGACGCAGGAACTTGGGATGAGCAGTTCTTC. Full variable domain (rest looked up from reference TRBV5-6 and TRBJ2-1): DAGVTQSPTHLIKTRGQQVTLRCSPKSGHDTVSWYQQALGQGPQFIFQYYEEEERQRGNFPDRFSGHQFPNYSSELNVNALLLGDSALYLCASSQAGDAGTWDEQFFGPGTRLTVL.